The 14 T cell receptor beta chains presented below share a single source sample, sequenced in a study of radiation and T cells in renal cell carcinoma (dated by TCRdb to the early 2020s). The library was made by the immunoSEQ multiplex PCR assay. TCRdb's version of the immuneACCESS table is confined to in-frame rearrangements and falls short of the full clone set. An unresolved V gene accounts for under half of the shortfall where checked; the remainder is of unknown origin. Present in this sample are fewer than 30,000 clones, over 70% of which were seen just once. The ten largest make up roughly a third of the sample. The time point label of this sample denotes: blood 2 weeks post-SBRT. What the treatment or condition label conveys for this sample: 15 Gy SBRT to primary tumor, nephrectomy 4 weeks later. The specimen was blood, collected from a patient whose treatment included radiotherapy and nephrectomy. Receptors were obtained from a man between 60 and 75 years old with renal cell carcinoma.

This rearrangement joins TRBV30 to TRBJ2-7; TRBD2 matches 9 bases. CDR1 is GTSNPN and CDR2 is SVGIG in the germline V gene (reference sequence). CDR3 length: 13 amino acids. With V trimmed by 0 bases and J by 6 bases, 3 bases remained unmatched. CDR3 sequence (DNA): TGTGCCTGGAGTGTACTTAGCGGGAGCGAGCAGTACTTC. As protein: CAWSVLSGSEQYF.

The CDR3 reads CATSRDPGRDNEQFF. The DNA for the CDR3 is TGTGCCACCAGCAGAGATCCGGGACGGGACAATGAGCAGTTCTTC. V gene TRBV15 combines with J gene TRBJ2-1; D assignment may be TRBD1 or TRBD2 (5 bases each). The CDR3 sequence is 15 residues long. Germline V CDR1 and CDR2: LNHNV, YYDKDF (reference sequence). V shed 0 bases and J shed 5 bases, with 11 bases lying between them.

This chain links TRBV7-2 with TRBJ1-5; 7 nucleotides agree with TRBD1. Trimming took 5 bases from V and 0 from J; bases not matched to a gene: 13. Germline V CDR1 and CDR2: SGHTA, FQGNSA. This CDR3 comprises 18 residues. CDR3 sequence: CASSLRDSGYYSNQPQHF. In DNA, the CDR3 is TGTGCCAGCAGCCTACGGGACAGCGGATATTATAGCAATCAGCCCCAGCATTTT.

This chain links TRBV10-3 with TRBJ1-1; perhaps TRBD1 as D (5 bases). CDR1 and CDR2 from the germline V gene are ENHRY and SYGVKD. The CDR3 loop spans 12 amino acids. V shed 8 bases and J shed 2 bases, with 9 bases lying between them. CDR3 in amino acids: CAIGGTNTEAFF. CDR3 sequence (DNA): TGTGCCATCGGGGGAACAAACACTGAAGCTTTCTTT.

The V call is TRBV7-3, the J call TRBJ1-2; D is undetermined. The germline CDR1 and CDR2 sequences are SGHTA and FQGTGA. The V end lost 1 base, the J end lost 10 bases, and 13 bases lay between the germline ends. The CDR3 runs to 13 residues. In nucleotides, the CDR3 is TGTGCCAGCAGCTTAAACCTCGACGGGCCCTACACCTTC. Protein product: CASSLNLDGPYTF.

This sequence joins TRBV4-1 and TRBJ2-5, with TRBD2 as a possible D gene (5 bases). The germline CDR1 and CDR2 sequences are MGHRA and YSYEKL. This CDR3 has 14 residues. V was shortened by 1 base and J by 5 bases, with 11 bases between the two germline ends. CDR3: CASSQVGGGETQYF. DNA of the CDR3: TGCGCCAGCAGCCAAGTTGGTGGAGGTGAGACCCAGTACTTC.

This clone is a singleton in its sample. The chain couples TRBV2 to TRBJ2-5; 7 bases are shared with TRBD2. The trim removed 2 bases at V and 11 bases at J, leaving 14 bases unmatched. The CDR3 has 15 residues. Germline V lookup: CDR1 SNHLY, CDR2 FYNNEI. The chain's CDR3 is CASSESAGVPKEQYF. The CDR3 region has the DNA TGTGCCAGCAGTGAATCGGCGGGAGTACCGAAGGAGCAGTACTTC.

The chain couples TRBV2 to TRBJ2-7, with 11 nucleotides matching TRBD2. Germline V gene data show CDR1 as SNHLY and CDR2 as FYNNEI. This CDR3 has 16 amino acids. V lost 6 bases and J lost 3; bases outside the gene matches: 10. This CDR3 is CASRATSGITRYEQYF. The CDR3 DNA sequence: TGTGCCAGCAGGGCGACTAGCGGGATTACTCGCTACGAGCAGTACTTC.

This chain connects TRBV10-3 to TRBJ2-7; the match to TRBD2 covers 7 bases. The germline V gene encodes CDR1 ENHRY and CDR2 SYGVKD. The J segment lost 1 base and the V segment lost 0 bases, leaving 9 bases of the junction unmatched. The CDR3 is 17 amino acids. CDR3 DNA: TGTGCCATCAGTGAGTCTGGGCGGGAGTTGGGGTCCTACGAGCAGTACTTC. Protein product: CAISESGRELGSYEQYF.

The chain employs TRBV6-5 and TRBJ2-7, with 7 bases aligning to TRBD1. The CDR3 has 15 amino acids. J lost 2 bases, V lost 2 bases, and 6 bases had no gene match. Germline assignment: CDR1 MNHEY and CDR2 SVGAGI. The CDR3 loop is CASSYDGTAAYEQYF. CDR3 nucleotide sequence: TGTGCCAGCAGTTACGACGGGACAGCAGCCTACGAGCAGTACTTC.

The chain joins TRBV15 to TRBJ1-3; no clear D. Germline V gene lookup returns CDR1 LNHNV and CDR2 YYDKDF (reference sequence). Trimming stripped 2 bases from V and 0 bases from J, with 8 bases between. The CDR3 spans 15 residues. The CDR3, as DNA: TGTGCCACCAGCAGACAGGACCGCTCTGGAAACACCATATATTTT. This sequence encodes CATSRQDRSGNTIYF.

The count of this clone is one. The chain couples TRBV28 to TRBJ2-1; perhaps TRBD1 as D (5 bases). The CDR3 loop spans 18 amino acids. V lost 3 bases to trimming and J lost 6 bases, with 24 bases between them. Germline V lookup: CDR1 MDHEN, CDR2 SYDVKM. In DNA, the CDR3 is TGTGCCAGCAGTTTGTCATTCCCGCGCGCAGGGTGGTCCAATGAGCAGTTCTTC. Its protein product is CASSLSFPRAGWSNEQFF.

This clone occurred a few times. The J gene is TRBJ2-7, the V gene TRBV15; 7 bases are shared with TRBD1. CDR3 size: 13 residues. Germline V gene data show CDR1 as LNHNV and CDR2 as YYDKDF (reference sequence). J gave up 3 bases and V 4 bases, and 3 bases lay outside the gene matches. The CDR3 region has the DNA TGTGCCACCAGCAAAGGGGGCGGCTACGAGCAGTACTTC. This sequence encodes CATSKGGGYEQYF.

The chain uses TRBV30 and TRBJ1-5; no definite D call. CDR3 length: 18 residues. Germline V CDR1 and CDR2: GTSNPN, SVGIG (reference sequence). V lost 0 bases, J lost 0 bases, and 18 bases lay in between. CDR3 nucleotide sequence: TGTGCCTGGAGTGTGATTTCGGGGAATCGTTATAGCAATCAGCCCCAGCATTTT. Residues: CAWSVISGNRYSNQPQHF.